Following are 30 T cell receptor beta chains from one sample sequenced in a study of cytotoxic CD8 clonotypes in ibrutinib-treated CLL (TCRdb year 2021). In the paper's terms, the time point label means: approximately 2 years on ibrutinib. Libraries were made using the immunoSEQ multiplex PCR assay. In TCRdb, the immuneACCESS table is reduced to in-frame sequences with V and J assigned. These tables do not hold every clone; where another copy was compared, an unresolved V gene accounts for under half, and the others remain unexplained. This sample has about 150,000 clones in its table, and about 80% of those were observed once. Around 4.9% of the sample comes from the top ten. This material consisted of PBMCs, taken after 24 months of ibrutinib treatment. The source is a human donor with chronic lymphocytic leukemia.

V usage is TRBV28 and J usage is TRBJ2-7; D ambiguous. Germline-derived CDR1 and CDR2 are MDHEN and SYDVKM. This CDR3 spans 16 amino acids. The V end was cut by 5 bases, the J end by 2 bases, with 19 bases between. DNA of the CDR3: TGTGCCAGCAGTCCGCCCTCCCCTGGCGGCCCCTACGAGCAGTACTTC. It encodes CASSPPSPGGPYEQYF. Full variable domain (remainder filled in from reference TRBV28 and TRBJ2-7): DVKVTQSSRYLVKRTGEKVFLECVQDMDHENMFWYRQDPGLGLRLIYFSYDVKMKEKGDIPEGYSVSREKKERFSLILESASTNQTSMYLCASSPPSPGGPYEQYFGPGTRLTVT.

This clone was picked up a small number of times. This chain joins TRBV7-9 and TRBJ1-2; no reliable D call. Germline CDR1 is SEHNR and CDR2 is FQNEAQ (reference sequence). Trimming removed 5 bases at V and 4 bases at J, with 8 bases between. The CDR3 is made up of 12 amino acids. CDR3 loop: CASSPNSYGYTF. The CDR3 coding sequence is TGTGCCAGCAGCCCGAACAGCTATGGCTACACCTTC.

Concerning this clone: With a far larger clone one base away, a read error is the likely cause. The rearrangement joins TRBV13 to TRBJ1-5; 7 nucleotides align to TRBD1. Germline V CDR1 and CDR2: PRHDT, FYEKMQ (reference sequence). The CDR3 loop spans 15 amino acids. With 3 bases clipped from V and 2 bases from J, the junction kept 4 bases outside the gene matches. CDR3 DNA sequence: TGTGCCAGCAGCTTCGACGGACAGGGCAATCAGCCCCAGCATTTT. Translated, it gives CASSFDGQGNQPQHF.

The V call is TRBV4-3, the J call TRBJ1-2, with TRBD1 matching 8 bases. The CDR3 runs to 16 residues. Trimming cost V 3 bases and J 4 bases; bases outside gene matches: 10. CDR1 is LGHNA, CDR2 YSLEER, per germline. The CDR3 DNA is TGCGCCAGCAGCCAGGGAAACAGGGGGGGCACCTATGGCTACACCTTC. Translation gives CASSQGNRGGTYGYTF.

The gene calls are TRBV30 and TRBJ2-3; 8 bases map to TRBD1. The CDR3 length is 14 residues. Germline CDR1 GTSNPN, CDR2 SVGIG (reference sequence). V dropped 4 bases and J dropped 1; count of bases not matched to a gene: 4. The CDR3 reads CAWKTGAGTDTQYF. For the CDR3, the DNA is TGTGCCTGGAAGACAGGGGCTGGCACAGATACGCAGTATTTT.

This chain links TRBV5-1 with TRBJ2-1, with TRBD1 identical over 9 bases. Germline V gene data show CDR1 as SGHRS and CDR2 as YFSETQ. Trimming cost V 0 bases and J 2 bases; bases outside gene matches: 9. The CDR3 contains 18 residues. The DNA for the CDR3 is TGCGCCAGCAGCTTGGGGGGACAGGGAGGGTTACCCTACAATGAGCAGTTCTTC. It encodes CASSLGGQGGLPYNEQFF.

This clone was seen a single time. The chain uses TRBV6-6 and TRBJ1-2, with a possible D match to TRBD1 (6 bases). Per the germline V gene, CDR1 is MNHNY and CDR2 is SVGAGI (reference sequence). The CDR3 sequence is 14 residues long. V lost 10 bases to trimming and J lost 4 bases, with 19 bases between them. The CDR3 reads CANSPGAGSYGYTF. Written as DNA, the CDR3 is TGTGCCAATTCGCCAGGGGCTGGTAGCTATGGCTACACCTTC.

CDR3 DNA sequence: TGTGCCATCACTGGGACCGGAAACACCATATATTTT. It is translated as CAITGTGNTIYF. The chain joins TRBV10-3 to TRBJ1-3; D is possibly TRBD1 (5 bases). Germline CDR1 is ENHRY and CDR2 is SYGVKD. The CDR3 totals 12 residues. V gave up 7 bases and J gave up 4 bases, with 8 bases separating them.

The J gene is TRBJ1-3, the V gene TRBV5-1; no reliable D call. This CDR3 is 15 amino acids long. Trimming left V 0 bases short and J 2 bases short, with 9 bases between. Germline loops: CDR1 SGHRS, CDR2 YFSETQ. CDR3 coding DNA: TGCGCCAGCAGCTTGGTCGGGGTTACTGGAAACACCATATATTTT. The encoded protein is CASSLVGVTGNTIYF.

V is TRBV7-9 and J is TRBJ2-5; D might be TRBD1 (6 bases). There are 16 residues in the CDR3. Germline CDR1 SEHNR, CDR2 FQNEAQ (reference sequence). V shed 3 bases and J shed 5 bases, with 19 bases lying between them. The CDR3 region has the DNA TGTGCCAGCAGCTTTGGGGGCCGACGGCCCGGGGAGACCCAGTACTTC. It is translated as CASSFGGRRPGETQYF. Full variable domain (outside the CDR3, taken from reference TRBV7-9 and TRBJ2-5): DTGVSQNPRHKITKRGQNVTFRCDPISEHNRLYWYRQTLGQGPEFLTYFQNEAQLEKSRLLSDRFSAERPKGSFSTLEIQRTEQGDSAMYLCASSFGGRRPGETQYFGPGTRLLVL.

The chain carries TRBV19 and TRBJ1-2; 7 bases line up with TRBD1. This CDR3 has 12 residues. Germline trimming cut 6 bases from V and 8 bases from J; bases unmatched to any gene: 6. Germline CDR1 LNHDA, CDR2 SQIVND (reference sequence). DNA for the CDR3: TGTGCCAGTAGCCACGGGACAGTAGGCTACACCTTC. It yields the protein CASSHGTVGYTF.

The rearrangement joins TRBV23-1 to TRBJ2-7; TRBD1 is a possible D gene (6 bases). TRBV23-1 is known as an ORF, though its function is uncertain. Trimming left V 4 bases short and J 9 bases short, with 28 bases between. The CDR3 runs to 17 residues. CDR3 sequence (DNA): TGCGCCAGCAGTCCCCCGGGCAGGGGCCCCTCGGGGTGGGGGCAGTACTTC. It specifies CASSPPGRGPSGWGQYF.

Here the CDR3 reads CASTPGWGQGAGQPQHF. The CDR3 DNA sequence: TGTGCCAGCACCCCAGGGTGGGGACAGGGGGCGGGTCAGCCCCAGCATTTT. The gene calls are TRBV7-8 and TRBJ1-5; TRBD1 aligns across 12 bases. Germline V lookup: CDR1 SGHVS, CDR2 FQNEAQ. The CDR3 sequence is 17 residues long. V shed 7 bases and J 6 bases; nucleotides not matched to a gene: 13.

This chain uses TRBV7-3 with TRBJ1-2, with 7 bases fitting TRBD1. CDR1 is SGHTA, CDR2 FQGTGA, per germline. The CDR3 contains 14 residues. With V trimmed by 0 bases and J by 7 bases, 5 bases remained unmatched. CDR3 in DNA: TGTGCCAGCAGCTTAACAGGGGGCGATTCTGGCTACACCTTC. It translates to CASSLTGGDSGYTF.

This sequence joins TRBV28 and TRBJ2-5, with a tentative D call TRBD1 (6 bases). V was clipped by 7 bases and J by 2 bases, with 20 bases between them. The CDR3 spans 16 residues. CDR1 and CDR2 from the germline V gene are MDHEN and SYDVKM. The CDR3 loop reads CASTIGATGSQETQYF. CDR3 bases: TGTGCCAGCACCATAGGGGCGACAGGCTCACAAGAGACCCAGTACTTC.

The chain couples TRBV7-3 to TRBJ2-2; D gene ambiguous. The V end was cut by 3 bases, the J end by 4 bases, with 9 bases between. Per germline, CDR1 SGHTA and CDR2 FQGTGA. The CDR3 loop spans 14 amino acids. This chain's CDR3 is CASSLTGGTGELFF. The CDR3, as DNA: TGTGCCAGCAGCTTGACGGGTGGCACCGGGGAGCTGTTTTTT.

The chain is built from TRBV7-9 and TRBJ1-2; D uncertain. Per germline, CDR1 SEHNR and CDR2 FQNEAQ (reference sequence). The CDR3 totals 17 residues. V lost 1 base to trimming and J lost 3 bases, with 18 bases between them. CDR3 residues: CASSLEVRGMGYYGYTF. DNA of the CDR3: TGTGCCAGCAGCTTAGAGGTTCGGGGAATGGGATACTATGGCTACACCTTC. The whole variable domain, remainder taken from reference TRBV7-9 and TRBJ1-2, is DTGVSQNPRHKITKRGQNVTFRCDPISEHNRLYWYRQTLGQGPEFLTYFQNEAQLEKSRLLSDRFSAERPKGSFSTLEIQRTEQGDSAMYLCASSLEVRGMGYYGYTFGSGTRLTVV.

In its sample, this clone was seen once. The rearrangement links TRBV19 to TRBJ2-7; either TRBD1 or TRBD2 may fit D (5 bases each). V shed 4 bases and J shed 7 bases, with 17 bases lying between them. Per the germline V gene, CDR1 is LNHDA and CDR2 is SQIVND (reference sequence). The CDR3 has 14 amino acids. The CDR3 nucleotides read TGTGCCAGTAGTACAACCGGGGCCCTGGGGGAGCAGTACTTC. Translation gives CASSTTGALGEQYF. Looking up the rest from reference TRBV19 and TRBJ2-7 gives the full variable domain: DGGITQSPKYLFRKEGQNVTLSCEQNLNHDAMYWYRQDPGQGLRLIYYSQIVNDFQKGDIAEGYSVSREKKESFPLTVTSAQKNPTAFYLCASSTTGALGEQYFGPGTRLTVT.

In its sample, this clone was seen once. The chain combines TRBV9 with TRBJ2-1; D unresolved. This CDR3 comprises 13 residues. Trimming removed 2 bases at V and 7 bases at J, with 10 bases between. Germline-derived CDR1 and CDR2 are SGDLS and YYNGEE. The CDR3 nucleotides read TGTGCCAGCAGCGTCTCGGCCCTTAATGAGCAGTTCTTC. Its protein product is CASSVSALNEQFF.

The chain joins TRBV19 to TRBJ1-2; no clear D. This CDR3 has 12 amino acids. CDR1 and CDR2 (germline): LNHDA, SQIVND (reference sequence). Trimming took off 4 bases at V and 6 bases at J, with 9 bases between the two ends. The CDR3, as DNA: TGTGCCAGTAGTACCCCCTGGGATGGCTACACCTTC. It specifies CASSTPWDGYTF.

The chain is built from TRBV30 and TRBJ1-6; D unresolved. The ends were cut back, 1 base at V and 8 bases at J, with 9 bases in the middle. This CDR3 comprises 13 residues. In germline, CDR1 is GTSNPN, CDR2 SVGIG (reference sequence). The CDR3 nucleotides read TGTGCCTGGAGTGGTAGGGCCGATTCACCCCTCCACTTT. This encodes CAWSGRADSPLHF. Full variable domain (missing parts from reference TRBV30 and TRBJ1-6): SQTIHQWPATLVQPVGSPLSLECTVEGTSNPNLYWYRQAAGRGLQLLFYSVGIGQISSEVPQNLSASRPQDRQFILSSKKLLLSDSGFYLCAWSGRADSPLHFGNGTRLTVT.

This chain connects TRBV2 to TRBJ1-4, with D unclear. This CDR3 contains 15 residues. Germline V lookup: CDR1 SNHLY, CDR2 FYNNEI. The V gene lost 1 base and the J gene lost 8 bases, with 14 bases spanning the gap. CDR3 DNA: TGTGCCAGCAGTGAAGAGGCACAAGGAGGGGAAAAACTGTTTTTT. Residues: CASSEEAQGGEKLFF.

This clone was observed once. This chain connects TRBV6-1 to TRBJ2-7; D is ambiguous. Germline V gene sequence: CDR1 MNHNS, CDR2 SASEGT. CDR3 size: 13 residues. V lost 6 bases to trimming and J lost 0 bases, with 9 bases between them. The CDR3 protein is CASRTGPSYEQYF. As DNA, the CDR3 is TGTGCCAGCAGGACCGGGCCCTCCTACGAGCAGTACTTC.

This sequence joins TRBV15 and TRBJ1-5; TRBD1 might be the D (5 bases). Trimming pared 3 bases from V and 5 bases from J, leaving 8 bases between. This CDR3 region has 13 residues. Germline assignment: CDR1 LNHNV and CDR2 YYDKDF (reference sequence). The DNA of the CDR3 is TGTGCCACCAGCAGCCGGGGCCATCAGCCCCAGCATTTT. Amino acid sequence: CATSSRGHQPQHF.

The chain combines TRBV11-2 with TRBJ2-5; no clear D. The CDR3 runs to 12 residues. The germline CDR1 and CDR2 sequences are SGHAT and FQNNGV. The V end was cut by 5 bases, the J end by 5 bases, with 9 bases between. Written as DNA, the CDR3 is TGTGCCAGCAGCCGCACCCGGGAGACCCAGTACTTC. Protein product: CASSRTRETQYF.

This chain joins TRBV9 and TRBJ2-5, with 13 bases fitting TRBD2. The germline V gene has CDR1 SGDLS and CDR2 YYNGEE. The CDR3 totals 18 residues. V gave up 0 bases and J gave up 3 bases; unmatched junction bases: 8. The CDR3 here is CASSVEGLAGEAKETQYF. DNA of the CDR3: TGTGCCAGCAGCGTAGAAGGACTAGCGGGAGAAGCGAAAGAGACCCAGTACTTC.

DNA of the CDR3: TGTGCCAGCACCCTAACTAGGCGGGAGACCCAGTACTTC. It translates to CASTLTRRETQYF. The genes are TRBV7-8 and TRBJ2-5, with D tentatively TRBD2 (5 bases). Germline assignment: CDR1 SGHVS and CDR2 FQNEAQ. V was trimmed by 7 bases and J by 5 bases, leaving 14 bases between them. The CDR3 runs to 13 residues.

This sequence joins TRBV7-2 and TRBJ1-1; D call uncertain. The CDR3 runs 13 residues. Germline V gene data show CDR1 as SGHTA and CDR2 as FQGNSA. Trimming removed 1 base at V and 12 bases at J, with 15 bases between. CDR3 protein: CASSLVGTHESFF. CDR3 DNA sequence: TGTGCCAGCAGCTTAGTGGGTACCCACGAATCTTTCTTT.

This clone has a handful of counts. The rearrangement joins TRBV7-9 to TRBJ2-2; no clear D gene. V was shortened by 5 bases and J by 10 bases, with 17 bases between the two germline ends. Germline V gene data show CDR1 as SEHNR and CDR2 as FQNEAQ (reference sequence). The CDR3 contains 14 residues. The CDR3 DNA sequence: TGTGCCAGCAGCCCCCGGCTCGATATTCCGGAGCTGTTTTTT. The encoded protein is CASSPRLDIPELFF.

V is TRBV29-1 and J is TRBJ1-1; tentatively, D is TRBD1 (5 bases). The CDR3 is 13 residues long. Germline V gene lookup returns CDR1 SQVTM and CDR2 ANQGSEA. V shed 2 bases and J shed 1 base, with 8 bases lying between them. The CDR3 bases are TGCAGCGTTGAAAGGGACGCGAACACTGAAGCTTTCTTT. This codes for CSVERDANTEAFF.